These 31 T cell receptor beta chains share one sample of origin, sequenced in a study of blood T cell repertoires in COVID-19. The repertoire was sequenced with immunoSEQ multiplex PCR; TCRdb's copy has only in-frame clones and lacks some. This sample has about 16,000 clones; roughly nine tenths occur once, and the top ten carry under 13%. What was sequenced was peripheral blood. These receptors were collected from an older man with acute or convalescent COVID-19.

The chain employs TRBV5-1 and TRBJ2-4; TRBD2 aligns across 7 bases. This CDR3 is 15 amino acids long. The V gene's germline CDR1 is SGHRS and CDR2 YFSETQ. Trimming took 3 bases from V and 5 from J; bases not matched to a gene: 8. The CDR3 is CASSSLGGGENIQYF. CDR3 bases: TGCGCCAGCAGCTCCCTGGGGGGGGGTGAAAACATTCAGTACTTC.

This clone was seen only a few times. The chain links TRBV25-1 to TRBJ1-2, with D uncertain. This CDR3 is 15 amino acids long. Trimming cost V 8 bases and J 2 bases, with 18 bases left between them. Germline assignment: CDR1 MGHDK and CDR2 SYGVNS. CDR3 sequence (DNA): TGTGCCAGCTCCCCCCGGACGGGAGACAACTATGGCTACACCTTC. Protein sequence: CASSPRTGDNYGYTF.

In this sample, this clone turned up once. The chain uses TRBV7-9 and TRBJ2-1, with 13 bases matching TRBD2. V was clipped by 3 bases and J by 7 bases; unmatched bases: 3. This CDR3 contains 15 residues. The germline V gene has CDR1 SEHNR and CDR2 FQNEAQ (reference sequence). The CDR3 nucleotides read TGTGCCAGCAGCTTCGGACTAGCGGGGGATAATGAGCAGTTCTTC. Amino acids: CASSFGLAGDNEQFF.

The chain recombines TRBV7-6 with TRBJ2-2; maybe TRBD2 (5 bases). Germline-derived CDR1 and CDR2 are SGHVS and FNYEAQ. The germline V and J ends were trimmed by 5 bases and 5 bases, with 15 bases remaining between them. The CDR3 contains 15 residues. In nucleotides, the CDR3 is TGTGCCAGCAGCGTTACTAGTACGGGGACCGGGGAGCTGTTTTTT. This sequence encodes CASSVTSTGTGELFF.

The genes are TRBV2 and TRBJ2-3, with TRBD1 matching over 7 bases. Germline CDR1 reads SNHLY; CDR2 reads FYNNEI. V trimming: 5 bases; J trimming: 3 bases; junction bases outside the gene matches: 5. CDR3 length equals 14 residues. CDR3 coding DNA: TGTGCCAGCAGTAGGACAGGAGATACAGATACGCAGTATTTT. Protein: CASSRTGDTDTQYF.

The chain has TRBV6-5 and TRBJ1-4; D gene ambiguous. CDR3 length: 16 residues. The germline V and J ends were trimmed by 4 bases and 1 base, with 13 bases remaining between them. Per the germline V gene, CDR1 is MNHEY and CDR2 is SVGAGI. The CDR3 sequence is CASSWEHSGTNEKLFF. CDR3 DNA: TGTGCCAGCAGTTGGGAGCATTCGGGAACTAATGAAAAACTGTTTTTT.

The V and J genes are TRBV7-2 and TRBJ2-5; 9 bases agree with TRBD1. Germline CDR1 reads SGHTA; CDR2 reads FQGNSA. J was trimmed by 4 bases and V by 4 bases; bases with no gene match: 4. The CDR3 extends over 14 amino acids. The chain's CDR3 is CASSSQGARETQYF. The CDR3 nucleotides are TGTGCCAGCAGCTCACAGGGGGCTAGAGAGACCCAGTACTTC.

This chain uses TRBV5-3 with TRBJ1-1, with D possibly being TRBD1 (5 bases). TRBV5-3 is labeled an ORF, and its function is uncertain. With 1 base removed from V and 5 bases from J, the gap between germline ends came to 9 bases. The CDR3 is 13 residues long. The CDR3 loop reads CARSLTGYTEAFF. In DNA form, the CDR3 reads TGTGCCAGAAGCTTGACAGGATATACTGAAGCTTTCTTT.

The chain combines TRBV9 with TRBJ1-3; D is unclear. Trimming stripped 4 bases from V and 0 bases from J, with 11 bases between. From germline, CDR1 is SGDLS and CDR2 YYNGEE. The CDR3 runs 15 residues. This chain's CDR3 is CASSMTSNSGNTIYF. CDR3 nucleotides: TGTGCCAGCAGCATGACTAGCAACTCTGGAAACACCATATATTTT.

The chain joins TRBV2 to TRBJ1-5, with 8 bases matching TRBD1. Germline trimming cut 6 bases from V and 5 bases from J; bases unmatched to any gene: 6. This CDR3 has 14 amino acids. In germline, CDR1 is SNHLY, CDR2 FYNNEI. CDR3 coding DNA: TGTGCCAGCAGGGCTGGACAGGGAGATCAGCCCCAGCATTTT. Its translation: CASRAGQGDQPQHF. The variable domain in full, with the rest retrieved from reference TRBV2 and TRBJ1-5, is EPEVTQTPSHQVTQMGQEVILRCVPISNHLYFYWYRQILGQKVEFLVSFYNNEISEKSEIFDDQFSVERPDGSNFTLKIRSTKLEDSAMYFCASRAGQGDQPQHFGDGTRLSIL.

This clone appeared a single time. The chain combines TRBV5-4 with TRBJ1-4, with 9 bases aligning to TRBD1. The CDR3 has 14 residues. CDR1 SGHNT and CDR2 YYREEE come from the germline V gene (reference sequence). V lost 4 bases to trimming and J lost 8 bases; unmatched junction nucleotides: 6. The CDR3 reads CASSHGTGTEKLFF. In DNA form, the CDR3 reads TGTGCCAGCAGCCACGGGACAGGGACCGAAAAACTGTTTTTT.

CDR3 sequence: CASSFSGQPQHF. The CDR3 nucleotides are TGTGCCAGCAGCTTCTCGGGTCAGCCCCAGCATTTT. This sequence joins TRBV7-2 and TRBJ1-5; D unresolved. This CDR3 spans 12 amino acids. Trimming shortened V by 3 bases and J by 6 bases, and 6 bases separated the two germline ends. CDR1 is SGHTA, CDR2 FQGNSA, per germline.

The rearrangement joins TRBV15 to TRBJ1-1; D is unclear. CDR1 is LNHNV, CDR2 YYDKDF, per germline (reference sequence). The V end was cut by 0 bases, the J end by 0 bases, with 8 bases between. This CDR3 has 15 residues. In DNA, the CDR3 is TGTGCCACCAGCAGAGATCCGGACTTGAACACTGAAGCTTTCTTT. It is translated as CATSRDPDLNTEAFF.

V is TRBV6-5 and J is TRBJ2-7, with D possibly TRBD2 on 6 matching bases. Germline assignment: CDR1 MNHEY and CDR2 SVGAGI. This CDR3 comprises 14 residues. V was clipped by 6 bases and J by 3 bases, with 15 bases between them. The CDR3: CASRRDLAGYEQYF. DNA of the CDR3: TGTGCCAGCAGACGGGACTTAGCTGGCTACGAGCAGTACTTC.

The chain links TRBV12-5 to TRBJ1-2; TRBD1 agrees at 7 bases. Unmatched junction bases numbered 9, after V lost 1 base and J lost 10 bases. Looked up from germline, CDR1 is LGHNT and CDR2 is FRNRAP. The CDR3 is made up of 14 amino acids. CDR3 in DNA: TGTGCTAGTGGTTTGGGGACAGGCAAGTTGGACTACACCTTC. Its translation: CASGLGTGKLDYTF.

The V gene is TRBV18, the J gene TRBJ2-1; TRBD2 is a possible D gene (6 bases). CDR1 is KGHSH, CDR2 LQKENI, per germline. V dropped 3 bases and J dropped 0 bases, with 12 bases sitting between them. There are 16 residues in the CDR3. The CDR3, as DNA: TGTGCCAGCTCACCCGGGAGCGTGAGCTCCTACAATGAGCAGTTCTTC. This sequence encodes CASSPGSVSSYNEQFF.

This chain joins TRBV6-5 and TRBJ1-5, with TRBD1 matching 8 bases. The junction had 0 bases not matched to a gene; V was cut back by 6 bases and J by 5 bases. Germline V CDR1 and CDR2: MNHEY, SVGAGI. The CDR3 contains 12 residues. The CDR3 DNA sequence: TGTGCCAGCAGACAGGGGGATCAGCCCCAGCATTTT. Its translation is CASRQGDQPQHF.

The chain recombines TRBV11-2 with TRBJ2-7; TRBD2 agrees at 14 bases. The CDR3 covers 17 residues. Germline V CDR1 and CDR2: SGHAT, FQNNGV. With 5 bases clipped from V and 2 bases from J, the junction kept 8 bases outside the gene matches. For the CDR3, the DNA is TGTGCCAGCAGCAAGGGACTAGCGGGGGCGACAACCTACGAGCAGTACTTC. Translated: CASSKGLAGATTYEQYF.

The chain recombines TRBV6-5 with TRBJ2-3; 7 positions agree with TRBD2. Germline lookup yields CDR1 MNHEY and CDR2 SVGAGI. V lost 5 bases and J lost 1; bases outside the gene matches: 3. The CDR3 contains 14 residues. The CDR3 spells CASSPAGGTDTQYF. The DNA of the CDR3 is TGTGCCAGCAGTCCCGCGGGGGGCACAGATACGCAGTATTTT.

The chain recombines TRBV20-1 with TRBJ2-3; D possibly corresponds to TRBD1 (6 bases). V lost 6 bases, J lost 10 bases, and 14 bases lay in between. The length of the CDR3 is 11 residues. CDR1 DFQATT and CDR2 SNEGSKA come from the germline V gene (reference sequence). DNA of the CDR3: TGCAGTGCCGCCAGGGGATCGGCGCAGTATTTT. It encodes CSAARGSAQYF.

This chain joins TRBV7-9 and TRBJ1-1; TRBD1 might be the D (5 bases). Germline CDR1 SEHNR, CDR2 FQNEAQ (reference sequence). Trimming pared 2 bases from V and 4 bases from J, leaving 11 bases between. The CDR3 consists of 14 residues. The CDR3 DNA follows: TGTGCCAGCAGCTTAATGGGCCAGGGCACTGAAGCTTTCTTT. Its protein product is CASSLMGQGTEAFF.

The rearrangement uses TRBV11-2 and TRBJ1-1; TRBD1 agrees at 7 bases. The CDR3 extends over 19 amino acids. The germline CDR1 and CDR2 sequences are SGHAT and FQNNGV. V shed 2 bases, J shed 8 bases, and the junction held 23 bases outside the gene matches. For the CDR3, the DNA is TGTGCCAGCAGCTTAACGGCGGTCGGACCGGGACAGAGAGGTTCCGAAGCTTTCTTT. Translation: CASSLTAVGPGQRGSEAFF.

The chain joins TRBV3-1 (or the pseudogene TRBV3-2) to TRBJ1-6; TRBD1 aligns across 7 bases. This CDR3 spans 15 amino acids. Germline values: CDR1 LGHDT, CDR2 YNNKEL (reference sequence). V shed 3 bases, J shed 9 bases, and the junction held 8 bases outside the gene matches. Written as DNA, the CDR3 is TGTGCCAGCAGCCAGTCGAATCAGGGGGGTTCACCCCTCCACTTT. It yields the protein CASSQSNQGGSPLHF.

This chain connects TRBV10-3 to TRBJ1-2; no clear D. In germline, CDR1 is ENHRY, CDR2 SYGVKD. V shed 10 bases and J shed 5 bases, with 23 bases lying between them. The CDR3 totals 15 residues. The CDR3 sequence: CATGYEVPALYGYTF. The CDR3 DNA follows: TGTGCCACGGGATATGAGGTCCCCGCTTTGTATGGCTACACCTTC.

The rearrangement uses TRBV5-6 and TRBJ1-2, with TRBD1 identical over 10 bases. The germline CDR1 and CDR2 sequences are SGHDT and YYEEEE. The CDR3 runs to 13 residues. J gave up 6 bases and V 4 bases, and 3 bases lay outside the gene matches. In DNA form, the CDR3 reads TGTGCCAGCAGCCGACAGGGGGCTGATGGCTACACCTTC. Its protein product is CASSRQGADGYTF.

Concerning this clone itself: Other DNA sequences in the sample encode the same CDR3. In nucleotides, the CDR3 is TGTGCCAGTAGTATAACAGGGGGCTCTAATCAGCCCCAGCATTTT. This encodes CASSITGGSNQPQHF. The chain has TRBV19 and TRBJ1-5; 9 positions match TRBD1. The trim removed 2 bases at V and 4 bases at J, leaving 3 bases unmatched. This CDR3 comprises 15 residues. Germline V gene lookup returns CDR1 LNHDA and CDR2 SQIVND (reference sequence).

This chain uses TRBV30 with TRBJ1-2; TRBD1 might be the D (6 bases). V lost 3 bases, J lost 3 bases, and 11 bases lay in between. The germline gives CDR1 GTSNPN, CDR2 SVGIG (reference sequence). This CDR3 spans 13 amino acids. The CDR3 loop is CAWRAGEYYGYTF. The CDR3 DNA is TGTGCCTGGAGGGCAGGGGAGTACTATGGCTACACCTTC.

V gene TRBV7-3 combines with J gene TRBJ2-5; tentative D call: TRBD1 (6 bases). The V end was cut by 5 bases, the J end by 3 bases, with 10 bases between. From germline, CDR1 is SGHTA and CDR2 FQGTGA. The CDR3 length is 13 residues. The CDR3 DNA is TGTGCCAGCAGCAAAGACAGGAAAGAGACCCAGTACTTC. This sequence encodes CASSKDRKETQYF.

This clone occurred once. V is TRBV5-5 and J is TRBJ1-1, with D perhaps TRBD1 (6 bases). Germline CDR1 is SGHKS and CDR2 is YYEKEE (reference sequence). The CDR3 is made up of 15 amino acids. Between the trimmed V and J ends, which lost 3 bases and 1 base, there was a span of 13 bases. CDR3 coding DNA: TGTGCCAGCAGCTCCACAGGGCTCACGAACACTGAAGCTTTCTTT. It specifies CASSSTGLTNTEAFF.

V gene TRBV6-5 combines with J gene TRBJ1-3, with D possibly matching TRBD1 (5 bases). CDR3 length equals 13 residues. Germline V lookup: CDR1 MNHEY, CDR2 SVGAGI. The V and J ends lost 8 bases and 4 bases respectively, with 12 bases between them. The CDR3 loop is CASQGASGNTIYF. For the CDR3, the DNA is TGTGCCAGCCAAGGGGCGTCGGGAAACACCATATATTTT.

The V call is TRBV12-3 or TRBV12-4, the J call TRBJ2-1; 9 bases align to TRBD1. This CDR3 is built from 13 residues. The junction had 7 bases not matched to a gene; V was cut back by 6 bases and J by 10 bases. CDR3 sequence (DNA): TGTGCCAGCAGCGACCGGGACAGGGAAGAGCAGTTCTTC. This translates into CASSDRDREEQFF.